The 16 T cell receptor beta chains listed next were all sequenced from one sample in a study of shared clonotypes between healthy human individuals. Naivety among CD8 cells was defined by CD45RO negativity and positive CCR7 selection, thereby excluding terminally differentiated effector memory CD45RA+ cells. Clones were sequenced by immunoSEQ multiplex PCR, and TCRdb holds only the in-frame ones, with some missing. Of 1.5 million to 2.5 million clones listed, just under 95% are singletons. The material sequenced was naive CD8+ T cells sorted from blood. The origin of the receptors is a man aged 18 to 35 in good health.

The chain carries TRBV4-3 and TRBJ1-4; D is possibly TRBD1 (5 bases). The CDR3 is 15 amino acids. CDR1 LGHNA and CDR2 YSLEER come from the germline V gene. V dropped 0 bases and J dropped 4 bases, with 9 bases sitting between them. The CDR3: CASSQERGVNEKLFF. CDR3 coding DNA: TGCGCCAGCAGCCAAGAAAGAGGGGTTAATGAAAAACTGTTTTTT.

The V call is TRBV5-6, the J call TRBJ2-7, with a possible D match to TRBD2 (5 bases). CDR1 is SGHDT and CDR2 is YYEEEE in the germline V gene. The CDR3 has 15 residues. Between the trimmed V and J ends, which lost 0 bases and 2 bases, there was a span of 12 bases. The CDR3 nucleotides are TGTGCCAGCAGCTTGGGGACGGGGATCACCTACGAGCAGTACTTC. Translated: CASSLGTGITYEQYF.

This rearrangement joins TRBV2 to TRBJ1-5, with unresolved D. Trimming stripped 6 bases from V and 4 bases from J, with 7 bases between. The CDR3 sequence is 12 residues long. Germline V CDR1 and CDR2: SNHLY, FYNNEI. The CDR3 here is CASRDKNQPQHF. CDR3 bases: TGTGCCAGCAGAGACAAGAATCAGCCCCAGCATTTT.

The rearrangement joins TRBV10-3 to TRBJ2-7, with 8 bases lining up with TRBD2. The CDR3 is 17 amino acids. Germline V CDR1 and CDR2: ENHRY, SYGVKD. The ends lost 0 bases at V and 4 bases at J; junction bases unmatched: 11. The CDR3 DNA follows: TGTGCCATCAGTGAGTCGGACCCCGGGACTAGTGTGTACGAGCAGTACTTC. Translation gives CAISESDPGTSVYEQYF.

The chain links TRBV2 to TRBJ2-3, with D maybe TRBD1 (6 bases). There are 11 residues in the CDR3. Germline V gene sequence: CDR1 SNHLY, CDR2 FYNNEI. The germline V and J ends were trimmed by 9 bases and 5 bases, with 9 bases remaining between them. The CDR3 DNA is TGTGCCAGTGAACAGGGAGATACGCAGTATTTT. Its translation: CASEQGDTQYF. The complete variable domain, with remaining parts taken from reference TRBV2 and TRBJ2-3, reads EPEVTQTPSHQVTQMGQEVILRCVPISNHLYFYWYRQILGQKVEFLVSFYNNEISEKSEIFDDQFSVERPDGSNFTLKIRSTKLEDSAMYFCASEQGDTQYFGPGTRLTVL.

The chain is built from TRBV19 and TRBJ2-1, with 8 bases lining up with TRBD1. V was clipped by 4 bases and J by 10 bases; unmatched bases: 6. The CDR3 is made up of 13 amino acids. Germline lookup yields CDR1 LNHDA and CDR2 SQIVND (reference sequence). For the CDR3, the DNA is TGTGCCAGTAGTAAAGACAGGGGTGGAGAGCAGTTCTTC. This gives the protein CASSKDRGGEQFF.

The rearrangement uses TRBV7-2 and TRBJ1-4; D perhaps matches TRBD1 (5 bases). V was clipped by 5 bases and J by 6 bases, with 10 bases between them. The germline V gene has CDR1 SGHTA and CDR2 FQGNSA. The CDR3 loop spans 13 amino acids. CDR3 nucleotides: TGTGCCAGCAGCCAGTGGGGGGATGAAAAACTGTTTTTT. The encoded protein is CASSQWGDEKLFF.

This chain joins TRBV6-1 and TRBJ1-3, with D possibly TRBD1 on 5 matching bases. The CDR3 length is 15 residues. Between the trimmed V and J ends, which lost 0 bases and 3 bases, there was a span of 9 bases. CDR1 and CDR2 from the germline V gene are MNHNS and SASEGT. The CDR3 protein is CASSEAGAGGNTIYF. The CDR3 coding sequence is TGTGCCAGCAGTGAAGCTGGGGCAGGTGGAAACACCATATATTTT.

About this clone: Other DNA sequences in this specimen translate into the identical CDR3. J is TRBJ2-7 and V is TRBV4-1, with D possibly matching TRBD1 (6 bases). V was pared by 2 bases and J by 0 bases, with 8 bases between. The CDR3 covers 14 residues. Per the germline V gene, CDR1 is MGHRA and CDR2 is YSYEKL. The DNA for the CDR3 is TGCGCCAGCAGCCAACGGACAGCCTCCTACGAGCAGTACTTC. Its translation is CASSQRTASYEQYF.

This rearrangement joins TRBV5-5 to TRBJ1-2; D is ambiguous. Germline V lookup: CDR1 SGHKS, CDR2 YYEKEE (reference sequence). V was cut by 4 bases and J by 5 bases, with 15 bases left in between. This CDR3 comprises 14 residues. CDR3 sequence reads: CASSRPDTGYGYTF. The CDR3 DNA follows: TGTGCCAGCAGCCGCCCTGACACGGGATATGGCTACACCTTC.

This chain's CDR3 is CASSPTSGAYISYEQYF. The CDR3 DNA reads as TGTGCCAGCAGCCCGACATCCGGGGCCTACATTTCCTACGAGCAGTACTTC. The chain employs TRBV7-9 and TRBJ2-7; D possibly matches TRBD1 or TRBD2 (5 bases each). Trimming removed 5 bases at V and 1 base at J, with 21 bases between. Per the germline V gene, CDR1 is SEHNR and CDR2 is FQNEAQ (reference sequence). The CDR3 has 17 residues.

The chain employs TRBV29-1 and TRBJ1-2, with 8 bases matching TRBD1. The germline V gene encodes CDR1 SQVTM and CDR2 ANQGSEA. The J segment lost 0 bases and the V segment lost 6 bases, leaving 3 bases of the junction unmatched. This CDR3 has 13 amino acids. The CDR3 is CSVKTGANYGYTF. CDR3 nucleotides: TGCAGCGTAAAGACAGGGGCTAACTATGGCTACACCTTC.

Details on this clone: The sample contains more than one DNA sequence encoding this CDR3. CDR3 nucleotides: TGTGCCAGCAGCTTAGAAGCAGAGATGAACACTGAAGCTTTCTTT. Its translation is CASSLEAEMNTEAFF. V gene TRBV7-6 combines with J gene TRBJ1-1; D ambiguous. Germline V gives CDR1 SGHVS, CDR2 FNYEAQ. This CDR3 spans 15 amino acids. V was clipped by 1 base and J by 0 bases, with 9 bases between them.

The V call is TRBV5-5, the J call TRBJ1-1, with D hard to call. CDR1 is SGHKS and CDR2 is YYEKEE in the germline V gene (reference sequence). CDR3 length equals 14 residues. Trimming cost V 0 bases and J 3 bases, with 9 bases left between them. The CDR3 bases are TGTGCCAGCAGCTTGGTGTGGGGTGACACTGAAGCTTTCTTT. This gives the protein CASSLVWGDTEAFF.

This clone appeared a single time. The V and J genes are TRBV7-2 and TRBJ1-2; 11 bases align to TRBD1. The germline V gene encodes CDR1 SGHTA and CDR2 FQGNSA. The CDR3 covers 19 residues. After removal of 1 base from V and 3 bases from J, the junction contained 13 bases not matched to a gene. The DNA for the CDR3 is TGTGCCAGCAGCTTAGATAAGCGGACAGGGGGCTCTAATTACTATGGCTACACCTTC. It encodes CASSLDKRTGGSNYYGYTF.

The genes are TRBV18 and TRBJ2-1, with 11 positions matching TRBD2. Germline V gene data show CDR1 as KGHSH and CDR2 as LQKENI. Unmatched junction bases numbered 9, after V lost 0 bases and J lost 5 bases. CDR3 size: 18 residues. The CDR3 loop is CASSPPPLAGGLNNEQFF. In nucleotides, the CDR3 is TGTGCCAGCTCACCACCGCCCCTAGCGGGAGGCTTAAACAATGAGCAGTTCTTC.